Given below is one T cell receptor beta chain in context. Its antigen is unidentified. This record comes from a study of naive and memory T cell subsets. In germline, CDR1 is MNHEY, CDR2 SVGEGT. CDR3 length equals 17 residues. Trimming left V 5 bases short and J 0 bases short, with 20 bases between. Both TRBC1 and TRBC2 were covered by a beta constant-region primer of two equimolar oligonucleotides. Ligated cDNA was amplified by four rounds of PCR with nested alpha and beta constant-region primers and SP2. Each CDR3 protein gets one entry after TCRdb re-called the UMI-ligation and nested PCR reads with MiXCR. The data hold 120,000 to 150,000 distinct CDR3 sequences, with 22% observed a single time. Regarding the study as a whole: Gini index rose across naive, CM, EM and EMRA in CD4 and CD8. No ground truth validated the naive and memory repertoire findings. Clonotypes here are unpaired alpha or beta chain sequences. Over 90% of naive TCR sequences appeared only once, unlike memory subsets. A few larger clonotypes appeared in naive repertoires, especially CD8, possibly memory cells re-expressing CD45RA.

This clonotype was obtained from a human donor in good health. Sequencing was performed on naive CD4+ T cells from blood. The gene calls are TRBV6-2 or TRBV6-3 and TRBJ2-7, with D perhaps TRBD1 or TRBD2 (5 bases each). CDR3 residues: CASSGPNIGAASYEQYF. DNA of the CDR3: TGTGCCAGCAGTGGGCCCAATATCGGGGCAGCCTCCTACGAGCAGTACTTC.